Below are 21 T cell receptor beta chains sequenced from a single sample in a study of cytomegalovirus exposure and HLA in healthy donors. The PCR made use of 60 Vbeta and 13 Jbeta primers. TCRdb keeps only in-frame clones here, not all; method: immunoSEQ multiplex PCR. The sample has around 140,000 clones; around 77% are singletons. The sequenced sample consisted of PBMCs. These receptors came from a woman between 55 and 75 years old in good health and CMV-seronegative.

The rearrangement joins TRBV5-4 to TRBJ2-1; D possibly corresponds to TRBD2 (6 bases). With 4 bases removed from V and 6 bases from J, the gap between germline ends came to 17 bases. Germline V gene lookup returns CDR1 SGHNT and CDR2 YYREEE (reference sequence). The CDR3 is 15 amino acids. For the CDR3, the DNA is TGTGCCAGCAGCCCCACGGGAGCACAAGTCAATGAGCAGTTCTTC. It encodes CASSPTGAQVNEQFF. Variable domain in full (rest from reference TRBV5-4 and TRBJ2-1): ETGVTQSPTHLIKTRGQQVTLRCSSQSGHNTVSWYQQALGQGPQFIFQYYREEENGRGNFPPRFSGLQFPNYSSELNVNALELDDSALYLCASSPTGAQVNEQFFGPGTRLTVL.

CDR3 protein: CASSISGTGGSPLHF. The CDR3 DNA reads as TGTGCCAGCAGCATTAGCGGGACAGGGGGTTCACCCCTCCACTTT. V is TRBV9 and J is TRBJ1-6, with 11 bases identical to TRBD1. V dropped 4 bases and J dropped 9; count of bases not matched to a gene: 6. The germline V gene encodes CDR1 SGDLS and CDR2 YYNGEE. CDR3 length equals 15 residues.

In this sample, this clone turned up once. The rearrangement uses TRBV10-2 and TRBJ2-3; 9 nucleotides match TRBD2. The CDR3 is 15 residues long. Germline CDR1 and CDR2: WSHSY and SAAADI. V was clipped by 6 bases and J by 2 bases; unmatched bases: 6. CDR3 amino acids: CASRVERGATDTQYF. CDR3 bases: TGCGCCAGCAGGGTCGAGCGGGGGGCCACAGATACGCAGTATTTT.

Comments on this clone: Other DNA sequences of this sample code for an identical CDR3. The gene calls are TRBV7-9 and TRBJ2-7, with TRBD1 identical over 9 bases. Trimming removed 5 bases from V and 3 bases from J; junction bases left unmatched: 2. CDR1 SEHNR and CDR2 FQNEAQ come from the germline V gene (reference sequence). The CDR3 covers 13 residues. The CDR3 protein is CASSRDRDYEQYF. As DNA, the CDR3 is TGTGCCAGCAGCCGGGACAGGGACTACGAGCAGTACTTC.

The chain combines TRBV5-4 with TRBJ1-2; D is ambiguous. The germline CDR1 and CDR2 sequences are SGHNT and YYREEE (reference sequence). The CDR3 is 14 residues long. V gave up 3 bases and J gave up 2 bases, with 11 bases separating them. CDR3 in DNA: TGTGCCAGCAGCTGGGGAGACGGGAACTATGGCTACACCTTC. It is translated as CASSWGDGNYGYTF.

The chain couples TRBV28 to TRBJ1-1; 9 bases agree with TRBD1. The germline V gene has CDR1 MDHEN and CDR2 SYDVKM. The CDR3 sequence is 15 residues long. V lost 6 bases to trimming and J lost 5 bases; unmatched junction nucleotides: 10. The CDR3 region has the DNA TGTGCCAGCAGACACACCGGGACAGGGCAAACTGAAGCTTTCTTT. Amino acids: CASRHTGTGQTEAFF.

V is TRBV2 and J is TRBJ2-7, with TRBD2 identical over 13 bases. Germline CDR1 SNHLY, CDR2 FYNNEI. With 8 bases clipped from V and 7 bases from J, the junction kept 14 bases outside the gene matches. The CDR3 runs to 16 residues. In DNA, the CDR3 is TGTGCCAGCCAGCATGGGACGACGGGACTAGCGGGAGAGCAGTACTTC. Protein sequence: CASQHGTTGLAGEQYF.

CDR3 in DNA: TGTGCCAGCAGTTACAGCGGAAATGAGCAGTTCTTC. Translation: CASSYSGNEQFF. The V call is TRBV6-5, the J call TRBJ2-1, with a possible D match to TRBD2 (5 bases). The germline V gene has CDR1 MNHEY and CDR2 SVGAGI. This CDR3 has 12 residues. V lost 2 bases to trimming and J lost 7 bases, with 6 bases between them.

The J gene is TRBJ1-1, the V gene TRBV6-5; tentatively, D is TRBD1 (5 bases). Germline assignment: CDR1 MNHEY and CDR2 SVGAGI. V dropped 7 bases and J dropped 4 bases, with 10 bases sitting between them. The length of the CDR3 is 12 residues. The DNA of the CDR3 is TGTGCCAGCAATGGGGGGGGCACTGAAGCTTTCTTT. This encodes CASNGGGTEAFF.

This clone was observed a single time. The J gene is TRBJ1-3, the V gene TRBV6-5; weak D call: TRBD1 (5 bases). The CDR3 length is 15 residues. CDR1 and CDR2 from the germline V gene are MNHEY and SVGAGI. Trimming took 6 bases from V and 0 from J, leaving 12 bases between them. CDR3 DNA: TGTGCCAGCAGAGTGGGGCGCAGCTCTGGAAACACCATATATTTT. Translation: CASRVGRSSGNTIYF.

The DNA of the CDR3 is TGTGCCCTCCTATCGGGGGTTGAGCAGCCCCAGCATTTT. Translation: CALLSGVEQPQHF. The chain has TRBV19 and TRBJ1-5, with D possibly matching TRBD1 (5 bases). Trimming shortened V by 11 bases and J by 7 bases, and 18 bases separated the two germline ends. CDR3 length equals 13 residues. CDR1 is LNHDA, CDR2 SQIVND, per germline (reference sequence).

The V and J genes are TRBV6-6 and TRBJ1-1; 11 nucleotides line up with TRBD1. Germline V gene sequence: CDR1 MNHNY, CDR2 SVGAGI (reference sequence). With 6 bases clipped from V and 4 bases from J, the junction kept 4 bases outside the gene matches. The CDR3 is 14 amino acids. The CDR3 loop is CASSSGQGATEAFF. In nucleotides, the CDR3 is TGTGCCAGCAGCAGCGGACAGGGGGCCACTGAAGCTTTCTTT.

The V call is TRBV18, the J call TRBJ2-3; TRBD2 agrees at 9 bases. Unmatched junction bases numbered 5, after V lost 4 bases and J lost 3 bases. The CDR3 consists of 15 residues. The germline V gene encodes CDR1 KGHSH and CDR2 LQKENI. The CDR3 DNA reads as TGTGCCAGCTCACAGAGAGCGGGGGGAACAGATACGCAGTATTTT. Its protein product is CASSQRAGGTDTQYF. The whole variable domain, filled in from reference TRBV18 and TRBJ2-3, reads NAGVMQNPRHLVRRRGQEARLRCSPMKGHSHVYWYRQLPEEGLKFMVYLQKENIIDESGMPKERFSAEFPKEGPSILRIQQVVRGDSAAYFCASSQRAGGTDTQYFGPGTRLTVL.

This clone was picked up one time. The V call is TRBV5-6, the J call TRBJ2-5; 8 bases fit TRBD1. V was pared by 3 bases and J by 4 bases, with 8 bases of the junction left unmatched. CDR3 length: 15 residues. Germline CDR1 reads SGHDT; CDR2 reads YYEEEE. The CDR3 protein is CASSSGQGGRETQYF. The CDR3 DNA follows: TGTGCCAGCAGCTCCGGACAGGGTGGGCGAGAGACCCAGTACTTC.

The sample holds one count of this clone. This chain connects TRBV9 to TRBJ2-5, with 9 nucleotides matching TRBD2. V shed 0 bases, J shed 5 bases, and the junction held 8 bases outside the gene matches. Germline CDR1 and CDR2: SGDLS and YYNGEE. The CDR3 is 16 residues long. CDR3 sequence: CASSVGLAAEGETQYF. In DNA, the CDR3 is TGTGCCAGCAGCGTAGGACTAGCGGCAGAGGGGGAGACCCAGTACTTC.

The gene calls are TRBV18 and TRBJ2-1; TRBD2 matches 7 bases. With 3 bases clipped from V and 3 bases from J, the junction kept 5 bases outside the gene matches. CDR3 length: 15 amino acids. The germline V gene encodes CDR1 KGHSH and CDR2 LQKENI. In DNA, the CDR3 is TGTGCCAGCTCACCGCCCGGGACTATCTACAATGAGCAGTTCTTC. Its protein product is CASSPPGTIYNEQFF.

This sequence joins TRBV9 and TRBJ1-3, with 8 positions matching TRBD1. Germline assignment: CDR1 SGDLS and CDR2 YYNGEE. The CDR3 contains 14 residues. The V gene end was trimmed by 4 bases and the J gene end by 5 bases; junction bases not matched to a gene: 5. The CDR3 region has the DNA TGTGCCAGCAGCCCCGGACAGGGAAGAAACACCATATATTTT. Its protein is CASSPGQGRNTIYF. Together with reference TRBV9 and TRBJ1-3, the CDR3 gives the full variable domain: DSGVTQTPKHLITATGQRVTLRCSPRSGDLSVYWYQQSLDQGLQFLIQYYNGEERAKGNILERFSAQQFPDLHSELNLSSLELGDSALYFCASSPGQGRNTIYFGEGSWLTVV.

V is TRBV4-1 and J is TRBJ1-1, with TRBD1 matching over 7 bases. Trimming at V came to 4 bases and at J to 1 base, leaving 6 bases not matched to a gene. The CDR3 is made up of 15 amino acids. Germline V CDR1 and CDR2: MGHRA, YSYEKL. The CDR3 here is CASSPTGATNTEAFF. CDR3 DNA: TGCGCCAGCAGCCCAACAGGGGCAACGAACACTGAAGCTTTCTTT.

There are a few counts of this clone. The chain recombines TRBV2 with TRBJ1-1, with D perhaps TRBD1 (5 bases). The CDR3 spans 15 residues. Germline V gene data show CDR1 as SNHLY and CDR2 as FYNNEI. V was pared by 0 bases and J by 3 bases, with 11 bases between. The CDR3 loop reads CASSEAGRGYTEAFF. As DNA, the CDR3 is TGTGCCAGCAGTGAAGCCGGGAGGGGCTACACTGAAGCTTTCTTT. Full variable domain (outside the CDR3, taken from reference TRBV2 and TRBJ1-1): EPEVTQTPSHQVTQMGQEVILRCVPISNHLYFYWYRQILGQKVEFLVSFYNNEISEKSEIFDDQFSVERPDGSNFTLKIRSTKLEDSAMYFCASSEAGRGYTEAFFGQGTRLTVV.

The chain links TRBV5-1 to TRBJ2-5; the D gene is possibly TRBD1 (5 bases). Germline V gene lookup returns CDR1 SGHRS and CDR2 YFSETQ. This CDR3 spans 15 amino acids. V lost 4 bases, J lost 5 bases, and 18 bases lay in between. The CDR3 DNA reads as TGCGCCAGCAGCAGGGGTGACAGTTCAGGGGAGACCCAGTACTTC. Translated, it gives CASSRGDSSGETQYF. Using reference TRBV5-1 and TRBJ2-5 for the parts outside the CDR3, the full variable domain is KAGVTQTPRYLIKTRGQQVTLSCSPISGHRSVSWYQQTPGQGLQFLFEYFSETQRNKGNFPGRFSGRQFSNSRSEMNVSTLELGDSALYLCASSRGDSSGETQYFGPGTRLLVL.

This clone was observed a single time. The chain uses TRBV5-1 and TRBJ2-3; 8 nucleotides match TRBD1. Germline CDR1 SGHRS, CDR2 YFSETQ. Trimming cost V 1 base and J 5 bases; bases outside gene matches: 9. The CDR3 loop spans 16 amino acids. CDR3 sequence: CASSLLVTGQGDTQYF. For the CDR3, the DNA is TGCGCCAGCAGCTTGCTGGTGACCGGACAGGGAGATACGCAGTATTTT.